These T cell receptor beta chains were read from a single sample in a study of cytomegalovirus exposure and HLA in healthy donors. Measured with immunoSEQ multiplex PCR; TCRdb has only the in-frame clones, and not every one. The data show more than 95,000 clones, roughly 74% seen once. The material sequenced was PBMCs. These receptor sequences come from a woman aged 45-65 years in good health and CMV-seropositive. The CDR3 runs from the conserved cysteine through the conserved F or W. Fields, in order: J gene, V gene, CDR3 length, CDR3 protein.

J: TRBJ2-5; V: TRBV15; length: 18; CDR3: CATSGVSGTSGGLETQYF
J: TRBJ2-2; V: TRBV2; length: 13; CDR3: CASSPWATGELFF
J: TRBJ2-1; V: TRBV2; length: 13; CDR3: CASSPGQYNEQFF
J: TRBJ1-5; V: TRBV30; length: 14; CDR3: CAWSQGQGNQPQHF
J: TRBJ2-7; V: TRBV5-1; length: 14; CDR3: CASSLAPQTYEQYF
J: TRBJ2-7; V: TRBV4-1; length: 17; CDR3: CASSQEKGAGSLYEQYF
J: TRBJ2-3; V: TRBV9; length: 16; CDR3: CASSDILAGQVDTQYF
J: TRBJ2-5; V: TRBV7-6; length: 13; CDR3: CASSALGGETQYF
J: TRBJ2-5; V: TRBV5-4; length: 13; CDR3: CASRAVGIETQYF
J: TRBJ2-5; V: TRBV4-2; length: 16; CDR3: CASSQDRGGVEETQYF
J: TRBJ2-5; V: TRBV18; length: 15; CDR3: CASSPRVAVQETQYF
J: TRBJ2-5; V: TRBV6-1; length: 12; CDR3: CASSATGEAPYF
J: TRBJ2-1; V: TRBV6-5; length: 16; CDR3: CASSYGGTSSYNEQFF
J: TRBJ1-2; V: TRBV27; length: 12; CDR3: CASRQDNYGYTF
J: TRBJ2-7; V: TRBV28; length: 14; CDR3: CASSSGHLPYEQYF
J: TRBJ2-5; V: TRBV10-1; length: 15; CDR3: CASSDSGGSQETQYF
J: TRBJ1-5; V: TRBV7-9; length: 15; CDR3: CASSLGGDRGQPQHF
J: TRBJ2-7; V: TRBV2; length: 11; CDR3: CASSFGTGQYF
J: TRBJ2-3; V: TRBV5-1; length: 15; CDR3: CASSLRGGEADTQYF